Following are 17 T cell receptor beta chains from one sample sequenced in a study of shared clonotypes between healthy human individuals (dated by TCRdb to the early 2020s). Library generation was performed with the immunoSEQ multiplex PCR assay. TCRdb mirrors the immuneACCESS table, restricted to in-frame sequences. Some clones are absent from its copies; in checked studies, under half trace to an unresolved V gene, and the reason for the others is unknown. For this sample there are some 2,500,000 clones; just under 95% appear just once. The biggest ten clones account for 0.3% to 0.45% of the sample. The sample consisted of naive CD4+ T cells from PBMCs. The cell subset or site label, read with the paper, signifies: CD45RA+ positively selected. These receptors were obtained from a man between 18 and 35 years old in good health. Some clones in this sample may be carry-over from other donors' samples.

The chain employs TRBV7-9 and TRBJ2-1, with 13 bases fitting TRBD2. J gave up 5 bases and V 5 bases, and 6 bases lay outside the gene matches. CDR3 length: 16 amino acids. Germline assignment: CDR1 SEHNR and CDR2 FQNEAQ (reference sequence). In DNA form, the CDR3 reads TGTGCCAGCAGCAGGACTAGCGGGAGCGTGAACAATGAGCAGTTCTTC. Its protein product is CASSRTSGSVNNEQFF.

To note about this clone: Other DNA sequences in this specimen translate into the identical CDR3. V gene TRBV18 combines with J gene TRBJ1-1; the match to TRBD1 covers 7 bases. There are 14 residues in the CDR3. The V gene end was trimmed by 3 bases and the J gene end by 1 base; junction bases not matched to a gene: 2. Per the germline V gene, CDR1 is KGHSH and CDR2 is LQKENI. The chain's CDR3 is CASSPRTGNTEAFF. The CDR3 DNA is TGTGCCAGCTCACCCCGGACAGGGAACACTGAAGCTTTCTTT.

The chain joins TRBV5-8 to TRBJ2-5; 14 nucleotides match TRBD2. Germline values: CDR1 SGHTS, CDR2 YDEGEE. V shed 6 bases, J shed 4 bases, and the junction held 8 bases outside the gene matches. The CDR3 contains 16 residues. The CDR3 sequence is CASNMGLAGVGETQYF. As DNA, the CDR3 is TGTGCCAGCAACATGGGACTAGCGGGAGTTGGAGAGACCCAGTACTTC.

The CDR3 reads CASSVGSGLALYNEQFF. The CDR3 nucleotides are TGTGCCAGCAGCGTCGGGAGTGGACTCGCCCTCTACAATGAGCAGTTCTTC. This chain links TRBV9 with TRBJ2-1, with D possibly TRBD2 on 6 matching bases. V lost 2 bases and J 3 bases, leaving 18 bases between the germline ends. Germline CDR1 is SGDLS and CDR2 is YYNGEE. The CDR3 is 17 residues long.

Of note for this clone: This sample also contains other DNA sequences that code for the same CDR3. The genes are TRBV28 and TRBJ2-5, with 7 bases lining up with TRBD2. Germline-derived CDR1 and CDR2 are MDHEN and SYDVKM. The CDR3 loop spans 13 amino acids. The trim removed 8 bases at V and 2 bases at J, leaving 5 bases unmatched. The CDR3 DNA reads TGTGCCAGCCGCAAGGGACTACAAGAGACCCAGTACTTC. Translated: CASRKGLQETQYF.

The gene calls are TRBV28 and TRBJ2-2, with 10 bases that match TRBD2. V dropped 4 bases and J dropped 2; count of bases not matched to a gene: 4. The germline V gene encodes CDR1 MDHEN and CDR2 SYDVKM. CDR3 length equals 16 residues. The CDR3 region is CASSSEREGNTGELFF. Written as DNA, the CDR3 is TGTGCCAGCAGTTCCGAGCGGGAGGGAAACACCGGGGAGCTGTTTTTT. Full variable domain (missing parts from reference TRBV28 and TRBJ2-2): DVKVTQSSRYLVKRTGEKVFLECVQDMDHENMFWYRQDPGLGLRLIYFSYDVKMKEKGDIPEGYSVSREKKERFSLILESASTNQTSMYLCASSSEREGNTGELFFGEGSRLTVL.

The chain uses TRBV27 and TRBJ2-3, with 11 bases lining up with TRBD2. V lost 5 bases to trimming and J lost 1 base; unmatched junction nucleotides: 8. Per the germline V gene, CDR1 is MNHEY and CDR2 is SMNVEV (reference sequence). The CDR3 extends over 17 amino acids. This CDR3 reads CASSPFGLAGRTDTQYF. CDR3 nucleotides: TGTGCCAGCAGTCCCTTCGGACTAGCGGGTCGCACAGATACGCAGTATTTT.

The chain has TRBV9 and TRBJ2-1; 10 bases fit TRBD1. Germline V gives CDR1 SGDLS, CDR2 YYNGEE. V lost 0 bases and J lost 9; bases outside the gene matches: 3. The CDR3 contains 14 residues. The DNA for the CDR3 is TGTGCCAGCAGCGTAGCGACAGGGGGCACTGAGCAGTTCTTC. This codes for CASSVATGGTEQFF.

The chain recombines TRBV28 with TRBJ1-3, with D uncertain. The CDR3 runs 16 residues. V shed 6 bases and J shed 1 base, with 16 bases lying between them. CDR1 and CDR2 from the germline V gene are MDHEN and SYDVKM. CDR3 amino acids: CASSGEDLGSGNTIYF. In nucleotides, the CDR3 is TGTGCCAGCAGCGGGGAGGACCTGGGGTCTGGAAACACCATATATTTT. Variable domain in full (rest from reference TRBV28 and TRBJ1-3): DVKVTQSSRYLVKRTGEKVFLECVQDMDHENMFWYRQDPGLGLRLIYFSYDVKMKEKGDIPEGYSVSREKKERFSLILESASTNQTSMYLCASSGEDLGSGNTIYFGEGSWLTVV.

This clone has a single count. This chain joins TRBV5-3 and TRBJ2-5; 8 nucleotides line up with TRBD2. TRBV5-3 belongs to the ORF category, with a function that is uncertain. V lost 1 base, J lost 0 bases, and 14 bases stayed unmatched. The CDR3 spans 19 residues. This CDR3 reads CARSLRFLAGRENQETQYF. In nucleotides, the CDR3 is TGTGCCAGAAGCTTGCGTTTCCTAGCGGGCCGCGAGAACCAAGAGACCCAGTACTTC.

As regards this clone: Additional DNA sequences in this sample encode the identical CDR3. This chain links TRBV4-1 with TRBJ2-7, with TRBD1 matching 9 bases. CDR1 is MGHRA, CDR2 YSYEKL, per germline. The CDR3 has 14 amino acids. V was pared by 2 bases and J by 3 bases, with 2 bases of the junction left unmatched. Here the CDR3 reads CASSQPGQGYEQYF. The CDR3 DNA sequence: TGCGCCAGCAGCCAACCGGGACAGGGCTACGAGCAGTACTTC.

The chain recombines TRBV28 with TRBJ2-1, with TRBD2 matching 11 bases. Germline V CDR1 and CDR2: MDHEN, SYDVKM. The CDR3 runs to 14 residues. J was trimmed by 4 bases and V by 7 bases; bases with no gene match: 3. Written as DNA, the CDR3 is TGTGCCAGCATAGGGACTAGCGGATACAATGAGCAGTTCTTC. Translating it yields CASIGTSGYNEQFF.

This chain links TRBV18 with TRBJ2-1; no clear D. The CDR3 runs 15 residues. Between the trimmed V and J ends, which lost 1 base and 3 bases, there was a span of 10 bases. CDR1 KGHSH and CDR2 LQKENI come from the germline V gene. CDR3 protein: CASSPRTDHYNEQFF. The CDR3 nucleotides read TGTGCCAGCTCACCACGAACAGATCACTACAATGAGCAGTTCTTC.

The chain is built from TRBV7-6 and TRBJ2-1; 10 bases are shared with TRBD1. The V gene end was trimmed by 5 bases and the J gene end by 4 bases; junction bases not matched to a gene: 5. The CDR3 is made up of 15 amino acids. The germline V gene has CDR1 SGHVS and CDR2 FNYEAQ. The CDR3 coding sequence is TGTGCCAGCAGCGGACAGGGGGAACCATACAATGAGCAGTTCTTC. Its translation is CASSGQGEPYNEQFF.

The chain links TRBV25-1 to TRBJ2-7, with D unclear. V was shortened by 1 base and J by 2 bases, with 12 bases between the two germline ends. The germline gives CDR1 MGHDK, CDR2 SYGVNS. CDR3 size: 15 residues. CDR3 in DNA: TGTGCCAGCAGTGAATCCCGACTGTCCCCCTACGAGCAGTACTTC. As protein: CASSESRLSPYEQYF.

This clone has a single count. The junction differs from germline at one of its ends, possibly a read error. CDR3 protein: CTSSTGLAGYTGELFF. CDR3 DNA sequence: TGTACCAGCAGCACAGGACTAGCGGGGTACACCGGGGAGCTGTTTTTT. The V and J genes are TRBV11-2 and TRBJ2-2; TRBD2 matches 12 bases. CDR3 length: 16 amino acids. Per the germline V gene, CDR1 is SGHAT and CDR2 is FQNNGV.

The chain links TRBV30 to TRBJ2-1, with D unresolved. CDR1 GTSNPN and CDR2 SVGIG come from the germline V gene (reference sequence). CDR3 length equals 12 residues. Trimming cost V 0 bases and J 10 bases, with 10 bases left between them. The CDR3 coding sequence is TGTGCCTGGAGTGTAAACGGTTTCGAGCAGTTCTTC. Its translation is CAWSVNGFEQFF.